This T cell receptor (beta chain) was sequenced in a study of tumor-infiltrating lymphocytes in localized non-small cell lung cancer. TCRdb's copy holds only in-frame clones and misses some; the assay was immunoSEQ multiplex PCR. The data hold approximately 6,200 clones, with approximately 80% observed a single time. Specimen: uninvolved lung tissue not adjacent to the tumor. This TCR was sampled from a human donor with non-small cell lung cancer.

CDR3 loop: CASSNWGFAAHEQYF. DNA of the CDR3: TGTGCCAGTAGCAACTGGGGCTTTGCAGCCCACGAGCAGTACTTC. This sequence joins TRBV19 and TRBJ2-7; D is perhaps TRBD1 (5 bases). V was pared by 6 bases and J by 5 bases, with 20 bases between. The length of the CDR3 is 15 residues. The germline gives CDR1 LNHDA, CDR2 SQIVND (reference sequence).